These 27 T cell receptor beta chains were all obtained from the same sample, sequenced in a study of human T cells and chemical hapten exposure. From the RACE reads, TCRdb called clonotypes with MiXCR, one entry per CDR3 protein. This sample has around 100,000 distinct CDR3 sequences; roughly 10% occur once, and the top ten carry around 3.1%. Noted time point: pre-sensitization, week 0. Treatment indicated: therapeutic diphenylcyclopropenone sensitization with weekly scalp DPC. This sample comprised whole blood, obtained in connection with sensitization to the hapten diphenylcyclopropenone (DPC). The receptors derive from a woman aged 55-69 years with alopecia areata. Some clones in this sample may be carry-over from other donors' samples.

In its sample, this clonotype was seen many times. The chain has TRBV7-2 and TRBJ2-5; D is undetermined. The V gene lost 1 base and the J gene lost 1 base, with 4 bases spanning the gap. CDR3 size: 13 residues. Germline CDR1 reads SGHTA; CDR2 reads FQGNSA. CDR3 nucleotide sequence: TGTGCCAGCAGCTTAGATACCCAAGAGACCCAGTACTTC. This codes for CASSLDTQETQYF.

This clonotype was seen a few times. The chain combines TRBV5-4 with TRBJ2-7; weak D call: TRBD1 (6 bases). CDR1 is SGHNT, CDR2 YYREEE, per germline (reference sequence). V was pared by 4 bases and J by 4 bases, with 15 bases between. The CDR3 loop spans 14 amino acids. This chain's CDR3 is CASSPPGQIYEQYF. Written as DNA, the CDR3 is TGTGCCAGCAGCCCGCCCGGACAGATTTACGAGCAGTACTTC.

This clonotype came up many times. The chain couples TRBV5-4 to TRBJ1-2; no clear D gene. V shed 4 bases and J shed 7 bases, with 11 bases lying between them. The CDR3 covers 12 residues. CDR1 and CDR2 (germline): SGHNT, YYREEE (reference sequence). The CDR3 DNA reads as TGTGCCAGCAGCAAAGATGAGGTTGGCTACACCTTC. Amino acid sequence: CASSKDEVGYTF.

This clonotype occurred many times. This chain links TRBV19 with TRBJ2-1; the D call may be TRBD1 or TRBD2 (6 bases each). V lost 2 bases, J lost 4 bases, and 15 bases lay in between. This CDR3 comprises 16 residues. Germline-derived CDR1 and CDR2 are LNHDA and SQIVND (reference sequence). The CDR3 DNA sequence: TGTGCCAGTAGTATAAGGCGCCGGGGGCGGTACAATGAGCAGTTCTTC. Its protein is CASSIRRRGRYNEQFF.

This clonotype showed up many times. The rearrangement links TRBV18 to TRBJ2-1; a possible D gene is TRBD1 (6 bases). Germline CDR1 and CDR2: KGHSH and LQKENI. V lost 0 bases and J lost 6, with 9 bases in between. The CDR3 spans 14 residues. The CDR3 bases are TGTGCCAGCTCACCACCTTCACAGGGCAATGAGCAGTTCTTC. Amino acids: CASSPPSQGNEQFF.

The chain has TRBV5-8 and TRBJ2-1, with 12 bases fitting TRBD2. V lost 5 bases to trimming and J lost 3 bases; unmatched junction nucleotides: 6. Germline-derived CDR1 and CDR2 are SGHTS and YDEGEE. This CDR3 comprises 16 residues. CDR3 sequence reads: CASSPRLAGDYNEQFF. The CDR3 DNA reads as TGTGCCAGCAGTCCAAGACTAGCGGGGGACTACAATGAGCAGTTCTTC.

This clonotype has a count of ten or more. V is TRBV11-2 and J is TRBJ2-4, with a weak D call TRBD2 (7 bases). The CDR3 has 14 residues. Between the trimmed V and J ends, which lost 5 bases and 6 bases, there was a span of 14 bases. Germline V gene sequence: CDR1 SGHAT, CDR2 FQNNGV. CDR3 bases: TGTGCCAGCAGCCCCCGGAGGGGGGGAAACATTCAGTACTTC. It codes for CASSPRRGGNIQYF.

This clonotype was seen at least ten times. V is TRBV7-9 and J is TRBJ2-5, with TRBD2 as a possible D gene (5 bases). Per the germline V gene, CDR1 is SEHNR and CDR2 is FQNEAQ (reference sequence). With 0 bases removed from V and 5 bases from J, the gap between germline ends came to 10 bases. This CDR3 is 14 amino acids long. CDR3 bases: TGTGCCAGCAGCTTAGCAGAGGGTCGGGAGACCCAGTACTTC. Protein product: CASSLAEGRETQYF.

The chain employs TRBV20-1 and TRBJ2-5, with 9 bases aligning to TRBD2. Trimming took 6 bases from V and 5 from J; bases not matched to a gene: 16. The germline CDR1 and CDR2 sequences are DFQATT and SNEGSKA (reference sequence). The CDR3 loop spans 16 amino acids. As DNA, the CDR3 is TGCAGTGCCACCTCCCTGTCTAGCGGGGTTGGGGAGACCCAGTACTTC. Translating gives CSATSLSSGVGETQYF.

This clonotype was recorded many times. The J gene is TRBJ1-1, the V gene TRBV7-9; D call uncertain. Germline V CDR1 and CDR2: SEHNR, FQNEAQ (reference sequence). V lost 1 base and J lost 7, with 7 bases in between. The length of the CDR3 is 12 residues. The DNA of the CDR3 is TGTGCCAGCAGCTTAGGTTGGGGTGAAGCTTTCTTT. Its protein product is CASSLGWGEAFF.

This clonotype has more than one count but fewer than ten. V and J are TRBV9 and TRBJ2-7, with TRBD1 matching over 8 bases. The CDR3 totals 13 residues. With 0 bases clipped from V and 10 bases from J, the junction kept 6 bases outside the gene matches. Germline V gives CDR1 SGDLS, CDR2 YYNGEE. The DNA for the CDR3 is TGTGCCAGCAGCGTAGGCGGGACAGGCCCCCAGTACTTC. Protein sequence: CASSVGGTGPQYF. The whole variable domain, remainder taken from reference TRBV9 and TRBJ2-7, is DSGVTQTPKHLITATGQRVTLRCSPRSGDLSVYWYQQSLDQGLQFLIQYYNGEERAKGNILERFSAQQFPDLHSELNLSSLELGDSALYFCASSVGGTGPQYFGPGTRLTVT.

The chain recombines TRBV9 with TRBJ1-5; 7 bases match TRBD1. Germline CDR1 is SGDLS and CDR2 is YYNGEE. The CDR3 is 16 amino acids. J lost 1 base, V lost 0 bases, and 4 bases had no gene match. This CDR3 reads CASSVATGHSNQPQHF. CDR3 DNA sequence: TGTGCCAGCAGCGTAGCGACAGGGCACAGCAATCAGCCCCAGCATTTT.

This clonotype was counted ten times or more. In nucleotides, the CDR3 is TGTGCCAGCAGCCTTGGCAGCACCGAATACGAGCAGTACTTC. It codes for CASSLGSTEYEQYF. The chain recombines TRBV11-2 with TRBJ2-7; D is uncertain. Germline lookup yields CDR1 SGHAT and CDR2 FQNNGV. The CDR3 has 14 residues. The V gene lost 5 bases and the J gene lost 4 bases, with 15 bases spanning the gap.

This clonotype was recorded many times. This rearrangement joins TRBV18 to TRBJ1-1; unclear D gene. V shed 3 bases and J shed 2 bases, with 10 bases lying between them. Looked up from germline, CDR1 is KGHSH and CDR2 is LQKENI. This CDR3 spans 14 amino acids. The CDR3 sequence: CASSPSTPNTEAFF. CDR3 coding DNA: TGTGCCAGCTCACCGTCGACCCCTAACACTGAAGCTTTCTTT.

There are many counts of this clonotype. CDR3 sequence reads: CASSMVQGGNQPQHF. DNA of the CDR3: TGTGCCAGTAGTATGGTGCAGGGGGGGAATCAGCCCCAGCATTTT. This sequence joins TRBV19 and TRBJ1-5; 7 nucleotides align to TRBD1. Germline CDR1 is LNHDA and CDR2 is SQIVND (reference sequence). The CDR3 contains 15 residues. V dropped 3 bases and J dropped 4; count of bases not matched to a gene: 6.

V usage is TRBV20-1 and J usage is TRBJ1-2; D uncertain. Trimming pared 5 bases from V and 7 bases from J, leaving 14 bases between. Germline CDR1 is DFQATT and CDR2 is SNEGSKA (reference sequence). This CDR3 is 12 amino acids long. CDR3: CSAAREMGGYTF. The DNA for the CDR3 is TGCAGTGCTGCAAGGGAGATGGGTGGCTACACCTTC.

Worth noting for this clonotype: A much more abundant neighbour one base away suggests this may be a read error. The chain employs TRBV29-1 and TRBJ2-1; 8 positions agree with TRBD1. Germline lookup yields CDR1 SQVTM and CDR2 ANQGSEA. V lost 6 bases, J lost 3 bases, and 1 base stayed unmatched. The CDR3 loop spans 12 amino acids. The CDR3 nucleotides are TGCAGCGTCGGACAGGGCTACAATGAGCAGTTCTTC. Translation: CSVGQGYNEQFF.

This clonotype was seen once. The chain carries TRBV4-2 and TRBJ2-5; possibly TRBD1 or TRBD2 for D (6 bases each). V was shortened by 0 bases and J by 4 bases, with 18 bases between the two germline ends. The CDR3 has 17 residues. Per the germline V gene, CDR1 is LGHNA and CDR2 is YNFKEQ. The CDR3: CASSQELTGAMGETQYF. The DNA of the CDR3 is TGTGCCAGCAGCCAAGAGCTCACGGGGGCAATGGGAGAGACCCAGTACTTC.

Notes on this clonotype: At one boundary the junction diverges from the germline segment, which might be a read error. The genes are TRBV5-8 and TRBJ2-3; D not certain. This CDR3 has 14 residues. Germline V gene lookup returns CDR1 SGHTS and CDR2 YDEGEE. The CDR3 DNA sequence: TGTGCCAGCAGCCTACGGACGGGCACAGATACGCATTATTTT. Translated: CASSLRTGTDTHYF.

This clonotype showed up many times. The chain uses TRBV3-1 and TRBJ2-1; 11 bases are a match to TRBD2. Unmatched junction bases numbered 15, after V lost 8 bases and J lost 6 bases. Per the germline V gene, CDR1 is LGHDT and CDR2 is YNNKEL (reference sequence). The length of the CDR3 is 17 residues. The CDR3: CASQVRGLAGGRNEQFF. DNA for the CDR3: TGTGCCAGCCAGGTCCGTGGGCTAGCGGGGGGACGCAATGAGCAGTTCTTC.

V and J are TRBV5-1 and TRBJ1-1; the D is unclear. The CDR3 is made up of 12 amino acids. CDR1 SGHRS and CDR2 YFSETQ come from the germline V gene. Trimming cost V 4 bases and J 5 bases, with 9 bases left between them. In nucleotides, the CDR3 is TGCGCCAGCAGCCCGGAAAGTACTGAAGCTTTCTTT. It yields the protein CASSPESTEAFF.

The chain's CDR3 is CASSLATQTESYTDTQYF. CDR3 in DNA: TGTGCCAGCAGCTTAGCAACGCAGACGGAGAGCTACACAGATACGCAGTATTTT. V usage is TRBV7-2 and J usage is TRBJ2-3; D is unresolved. This CDR3 is 18 amino acids long. CDR1 is SGHTA, CDR2 FQGNSA, per germline. V gave up 0 bases and J gave up 2 bases, with 18 bases separating them.

Only a few counts were recorded for this clonotype. V gene TRBV10-2 combines with J gene TRBJ1-1; the D gene is possibly TRBD1 (5 bases). The V and J ends lost 8 bases and 3 bases respectively, with 13 bases between them. This CDR3 comprises 13 residues. Germline V gene data show CDR1 as WSHSY and CDR2 as SAAADI. The CDR3 coding sequence is TGCGCCAGCTGGGACCCGCGGGACACTGAAGCTTTCTTT. Translated, it gives CASWDPRDTEAFF.

This clonotype has at least ten counts. V gene TRBV5-4 combines with J gene TRBJ2-5; D may be TRBD1 (6 bases). Trimming shortened V by 4 bases and J by 0 bases, and 10 bases separated the two germline ends. Germline lookup yields CDR1 SGHNT and CDR2 YYREEE (reference sequence). The CDR3 runs to 14 residues. The CDR3 protein is CASSSGQYQETQYF. CDR3 in DNA: TGTGCCAGCAGCAGCGGACAGTACCAAGAGACCCAGTACTTC.

This clonotype came up a few times. The chain couples TRBV7-2 to TRBJ2-5; no definite D call. Looked up from germline, CDR1 is SGHTA and CDR2 is FQGNSA. Trimming pared 1 base from V and 5 bases from J, leaving 14 bases between. The CDR3 sequence is 15 residues long. CDR3 nucleotide sequence: TGTGCCAGCAGCTTAGACACCCTAGGTCAGGAGACCCAGTACTTC. It encodes CASSLDTLGQETQYF.

The sample holds a few counts of this clonotype. This chain uses TRBV20-1 with TRBJ2-3; 10 nucleotides agree with TRBD1. Per the germline V gene, CDR1 is DFQATT and CDR2 is SNEGSKA (reference sequence). The length of the CDR3 is 14 residues. V was pared by 7 bases and J by 8 bases, with 12 bases of the junction left unmatched. This chain's CDR3 is CSVPGTGVVGTQYF. Written as DNA, the CDR3 is TGCAGTGTGCCCGGGACAGGGGTCGTCGGTACGCAGTATTTT.

The chain links TRBV2 to TRBJ2-7; 9 bases are a match to TRBD1. The germline V gene has CDR1 SNHLY and CDR2 FYNNEI. The CDR3 is 15 amino acids. Germline trimming cut 5 bases from V and 6 bases from J; bases unmatched to any gene: 11. The CDR3 loop is CASSSRDRAVGEQYF. The CDR3 DNA reads as TGTGCCAGCAGTAGCCGGGACAGGGCGGTAGGCGAGCAGTACTTC.